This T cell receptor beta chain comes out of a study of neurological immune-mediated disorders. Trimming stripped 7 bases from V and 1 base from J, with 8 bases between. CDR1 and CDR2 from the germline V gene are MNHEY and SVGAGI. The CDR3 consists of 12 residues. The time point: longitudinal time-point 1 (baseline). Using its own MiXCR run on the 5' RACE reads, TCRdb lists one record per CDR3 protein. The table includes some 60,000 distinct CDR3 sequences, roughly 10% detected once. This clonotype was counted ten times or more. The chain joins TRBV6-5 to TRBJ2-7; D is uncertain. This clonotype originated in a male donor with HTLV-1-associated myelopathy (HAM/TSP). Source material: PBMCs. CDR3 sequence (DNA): TGTGCCAGCATCGATTATTCCTACGAGCAGTACTTC. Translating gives CASIDYSYEQYF.